This passage covers 20 T cell receptor beta chains from one sample sequenced in a study of blood T cells in healthy people across ages. A J-beta primer mix and a sample-barcoded 5' primer were used in a second PCR of about 7 to 12 cycles. TCRdb called the 5' RACE reads again in MiXCR, with one record for every CDR3 protein. The data contain around 1.5 million distinct CDR3 sequences, around 36% of them singletons. The sequenced material came from blood. The receptors derive from a woman younger than 45 in good health.

This rearrangement joins TRBV21-1 to TRBJ1-2; the table's TRBD1 call for D was not verified on the DNA. TRBV21-1 is assigned pseudogene status. The CDR3 is made up of 18 amino acids. The CDR3 DNA sequence: TGTGCCAGCACCCCCGTTTTGGGACAGGGGGCTTGGACCTATGGCTACACCTTC. This codes for CASTPVLGQGAWTYGYTF.

J is TRBJ2-1 and V is TRBV2; D not certain. Trimming stripped 9 bases from V and 0 bases from J, with 9 bases between. The CDR3 has 13 residues. Germline V gene sequence: CDR1 SNHLY, CDR2 FYNNEI. In DNA form, the CDR3 reads TGTGCCAGGGGGAACGACTCCTACAATGAGCAGTTCTTC. This translates into CARGNDSYNEQFF.

Comment on this clonotype: A much larger clone lies a single base off, so this may be a read error. V usage is TRBV7-6 and J usage is TRBJ1-6; 9 bases match TRBD1. The length of the CDR3 is 14 residues. Looked up from germline, CDR1 is SGHVS and CDR2 is FNYEAQ. The CDR3 DNA reads TGTGCCAGCAGCTCCGGACAGGGGAGTTCACCCCCCCACTTT. Amino acid sequence: CASSSGQGSSPPHF. Together with reference TRBV7-6 and TRBJ1-6, the CDR3 gives the full variable domain: GAGVSQSPRYKVTKRGQDVALRCDPISGHVSLYWYRQALGQGPEFLTYFNYEAQQDKSGLPNDRFSAERPEGSISTLTIQRTEQRDSAMYRCASSSGQGSSPPHFGNGTRLTVT.

This clonotype was seen only a few times. The chain combines TRBV12-3 or TRBV12-4 with TRBJ2-5, with 11 bases that match TRBD1. V lost 4 bases and J lost 6; bases outside the gene matches: 10. This CDR3 spans 16 amino acids. CDR3 residues: CASSSGTGGKGKTQYF. CDR3 nucleotides: TGTGCCAGCAGTTCCGGGACAGGGGGAAAGGGAAAGACCCAGTACTTC.

This clonotype turned up a few times. The J gene is TRBJ2-3, the V gene TRBV7-3; unclear D gene. Trimming cost V 1 base and J 6 bases, with 8 bases left between them. This CDR3 is 13 amino acids long. Germline-derived CDR1 and CDR2 are SGHTA and FQGTGA. This CDR3 is CASSLSWYDTQYF. The CDR3 DNA sequence: TGTGCCAGCAGCTTAAGCTGGTACGATACGCAGTATTTT.

This clonotype was detected only a few times. The rearrangement uses TRBV3-1 and TRBJ2-3; no clear D. CDR1 and CDR2 from the germline V gene are LGHDT and YNNKEL (reference sequence). The CDR3 consists of 15 residues. With 4 bases removed from V and 1 base from J, the gap between germline ends came to 12 bases. The DNA of the CDR3 is TGTGCCAGCAGCCCTGACATAGGTGGCACAGATACGCAGTATTTT. Its protein product is CASSPDIGGTDTQYF.

This clonotype was detected a few times. The rearrangement links TRBV27 to TRBJ2-2; D is unclear. Trimming pared 7 bases from V and 2 bases from J, leaving 11 bases between. The CDR3 runs 14 residues. Germline V gene data show CDR1 as MNHEY and CDR2 as SMNVEV (reference sequence). CDR3 nucleotides: TGTGCCAGCAATATAGGCCCTAACACCGGGGAGCTGTTTTTT. Its translation is CASNIGPNTGELFF.

The chain has TRBV28 and TRBJ2-3; TRBD2 matches at 14 bases. The CDR3 is 17 residues long. CDR1 and CDR2 (germline): MDHEN, SYDVKM. V gave up 8 bases and J gave up 2 bases; unmatched junction bases: 9. The CDR3 spells CASGPGLAGVTTDTQYF. The DNA for the CDR3 is TGTGCCAGCGGTCCGGGACTAGCGGGAGTTACCACAGATACGCAGTATTTT.

V and J are TRBV4-1 and TRBJ1-6; D remains ambiguous. Germline CDR1 reads MGHRA; CDR2 reads YSYEKL. Trimming took off 0 bases at V and 4 bases at J, with 7 bases between the two ends. This CDR3 spans 15 amino acids. CDR3 amino acids: CASSQDFGYNSPLHF. The CDR3 coding sequence is TGCGCCAGCAGCCAAGATTTCGGGTATAATTCACCCCTCCACTTT.

The chain uses TRBV25-1 and TRBJ2-7; perhaps TRBD1 as D (6 bases). Germline assignment: CDR1 MGHDK and CDR2 SYGVNS. V gave up 8 bases and J gave up 3 bases, with 14 bases separating them. The CDR3 has 13 amino acids. The CDR3 coding sequence is TGTGCCAGCGCCACCAGGGGTTACTACGAGCAGTACTTC. Translating gives CASATRGYYEQYF.

A word on this clonotype: One end of the junction is discordant with germline, which a read error may explain. The chain is built from TRBV7-3 and TRBJ2-5; tentative D call: TRBD1 (6 bases). The V gene's germline CDR1 is SGHTA and CDR2 FQGTGA. CDR3 length equals 14 residues. CDR3 bases: TGCGCCAGCAGCTTGACAGGCGCTAAAGAGACCCAGTACTTC. As protein: CASSLTGAKETQYF. Complete variable domain (other parts from reference TRBV7-3 and TRBJ2-5): GAGVSQTPSNKVTEKGKYVELRCDPISGHTALYWYRQSLGQGPEFLIYFQGTGAADDSGLPNDRFFAVRPEGSVSTLKIQRTERGDSAVYLCASSLTGAKETQYFGPGTRLLVL.

A note on this clonotype: A much bigger clone sits one base away, suggesting this may be a read error. The CDR3 DNA reads as TGCAGTGCTGGAGAACCAGGTTCCTACGAGCAGTACTTC. Translated, it gives CSAGEPGSYEQYF. The genes are TRBV20-1 and TRBJ2-7; no reliable D call. This CDR3 is built from 13 residues. Germline V lookup: CDR1 DFQATT, CDR2 SNEGSKA (reference sequence).

A note on this clonotype: The conserved phenylalanine or tryptophan normally closing the CDR3 is absent here, so this likely arose from a read error. This chain uses TRBV11-1 with TRBJ2-3, with TRBD1 identical over 8 bases. The CDR3 has 15 amino acids. Germline V gene lookup returns CDR1 SGHAT and CDR2 FQDESV (reference sequence). Trimming cost V 5 bases and J 0 bases; bases outside gene matches: 4. The CDR3 loop is CASSRRQGSTDTQYV. The CDR3 DNA reads TGTGCCAGCAGCCGACGACAGGGGAGCACAGATACGCAGTATGTT.

V is TRBV5-1 and J is TRBJ1-4; D is possibly TRBD1 (5 bases). Trimming left V 5 bases short and J 4 bases short, with 12 bases between. Germline V CDR1 and CDR2: SGHRS, YFSETQ. The CDR3 length is 14 residues. The CDR3 is CASRPGTGNEKLFF. Here the CDR3 DNA reads TGCGCCAGCAGACCCGGGACGGGTAATGAAAAACTGTTTTTT.

This rearrangement joins TRBV30 to TRBJ1-1, with TRBD1 as a possible D gene (6 bases). Germline CDR1 is GTSNPN and CDR2 is SVGIG (reference sequence). The V end lost 1 base, the J end lost 8 bases, and 11 bases lay between the germline ends. The CDR3 extends over 12 amino acids. The CDR3 here is CAWSANRVEAFF. CDR3 DNA sequence: TGTGCCTGGAGTGCGAACAGGGTAGAAGCTTTCTTT.

V is TRBV9 and J is TRBJ2-5; possibly TRBD1 or TRBD2 for D (6 bases each). Germline assignment: CDR1 SGDLS and CDR2 YYNGEE. The CDR3 spans 14 residues. The ends were cut back, 0 bases at V and 5 bases at J, with 11 bases in the middle. The CDR3 sequence: CASSVGGAGETQYF. The CDR3 DNA follows: TGTGCCAGCAGCGTAGGGGGGGCCGGGGAGACCCAGTACTTC. Complete variable domain (other parts from reference TRBV9 and TRBJ2-5): DSGVTQTPKHLITATGQRVTLRCSPRSGDLSVYWYQQSLDQGLQFLIQYYNGEERAKGNILERFSAQQFPDLHSELNLSSLELGDSALYFCASSVGGAGETQYFGPGTRLLVL.

The chain joins TRBV6-1 to TRBJ1-1; D is unclear. CDR1 is MNHNS, CDR2 SASEGT, per germline. The CDR3 contains 12 residues. V lost 8 bases to trimming and J lost 10 bases, with 17 bases between them. The CDR3 reads CASRTENSGAFF. CDR3 nucleotide sequence: TGTGCCAGCCGAACAGAGAACAGCGGAGCTTTCTTT.

The chain combines TRBV7-8 with TRBJ2-6, with 8 bases matching TRBD2. Looked up from germline, CDR1 is SGHVS and CDR2 is FQNEAQ. CDR3 length: 21 residues. With V trimmed by 4 bases and J by 3 bases, 20 bases remained unmatched. The DNA of the CDR3 is TGTGCCAGCAGCTCAAAAGGACCGGGTGGGACTAGTAAGCGTGGGGCCAACGTCCTGACTTTC. Translation: CASSSKGPGGTSKRGANVLTF.

V is TRBV21-1 and J is TRBJ2-2; the D segment call TRBD1 is taken from the table without a DNA check. TRBV21-1 is classified as a pseudogene. The CDR3 totals 13 residues. CDR3 coding DNA: TGTTTATACCGGGACAGATACTCCGGGGAGCTGTTTTTT. Translating it yields CLYRDRYSGELFF.

The chain links TRBV5-1 to TRBJ1-1, with a weak D call TRBD1 (5 bases). Looked up from germline, CDR1 is SGHRS and CDR2 is YFSETQ. This CDR3 region has 14 residues. Trimming cost V 6 bases and J 3 bases, with 15 bases left between them. This CDR3 is CASNWGDLDTEAFF. The CDR3 DNA is TGCGCCAGCAACTGGGGGGATTTGGACACTGAAGCTTTCTTT.